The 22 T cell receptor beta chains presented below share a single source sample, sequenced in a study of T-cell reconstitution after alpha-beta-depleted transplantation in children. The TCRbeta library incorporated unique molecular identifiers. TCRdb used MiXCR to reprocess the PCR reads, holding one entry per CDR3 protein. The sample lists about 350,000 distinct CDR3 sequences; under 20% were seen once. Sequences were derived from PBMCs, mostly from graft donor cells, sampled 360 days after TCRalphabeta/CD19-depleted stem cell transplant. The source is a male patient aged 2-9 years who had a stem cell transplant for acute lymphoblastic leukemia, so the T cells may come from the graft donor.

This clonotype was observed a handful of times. CDR3 nucleotides: TGTGCCAGCAGCCGTTTCGAGACTAATGAAAAACTGTTTTTT. As protein: CASSRFETNEKLFF. The rearrangement links TRBV7-9 to TRBJ1-4; D ambiguous. Trimming took off 5 bases at V and 2 bases at J, with 9 bases between the two ends. Germline lookup yields CDR1 SEHNR and CDR2 FQNEAQ (reference sequence). The CDR3 totals 14 residues.

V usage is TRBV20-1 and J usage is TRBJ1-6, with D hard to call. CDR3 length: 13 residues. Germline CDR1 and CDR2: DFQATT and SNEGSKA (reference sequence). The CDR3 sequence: CSSTRQYNSPLHF. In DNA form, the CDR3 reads TGCAGCTCCACGCGACAATATAATTCACCCCTCCACTTT.

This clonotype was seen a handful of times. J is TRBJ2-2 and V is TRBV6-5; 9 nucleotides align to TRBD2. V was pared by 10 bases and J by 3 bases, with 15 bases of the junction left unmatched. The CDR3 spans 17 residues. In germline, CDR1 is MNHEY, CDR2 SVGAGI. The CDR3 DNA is TGTGCCACGTTAGCTCCCAAGCGGGAGGAACACACCGGGGAGCTGTTTTTT. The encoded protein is CATLAPKREEHTGELFF.

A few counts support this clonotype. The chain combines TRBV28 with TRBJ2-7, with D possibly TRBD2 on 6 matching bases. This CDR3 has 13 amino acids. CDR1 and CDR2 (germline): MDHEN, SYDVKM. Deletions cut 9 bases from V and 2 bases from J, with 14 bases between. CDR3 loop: CASYGTWTYEQYF. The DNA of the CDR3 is TGTGCCAGTTACGGGACTTGGACCTACGAGCAGTACTTC.

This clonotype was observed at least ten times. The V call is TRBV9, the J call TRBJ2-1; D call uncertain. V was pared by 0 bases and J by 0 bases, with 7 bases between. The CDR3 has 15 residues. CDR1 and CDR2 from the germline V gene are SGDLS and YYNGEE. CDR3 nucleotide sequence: TGTGCCAGCAGCGTAGCTGGGGACTCCTACAATGAGCAGTTCTTC. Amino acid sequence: CASSVAGDSYNEQFF.

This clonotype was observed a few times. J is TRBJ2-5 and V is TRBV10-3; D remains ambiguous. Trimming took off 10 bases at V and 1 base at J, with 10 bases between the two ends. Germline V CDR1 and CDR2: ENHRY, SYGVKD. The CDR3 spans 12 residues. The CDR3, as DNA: TGTGCCACGTCCCCTACCCAAGAGACCCAGTACTTC. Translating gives CATSPTQETQYF.

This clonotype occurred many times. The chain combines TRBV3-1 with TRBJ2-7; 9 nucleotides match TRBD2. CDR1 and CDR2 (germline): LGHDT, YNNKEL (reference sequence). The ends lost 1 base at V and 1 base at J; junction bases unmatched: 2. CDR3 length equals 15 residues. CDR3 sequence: CASSQGGLASYEQYF. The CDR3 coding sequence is TGTGCCAGCAGCCAAGGTGGACTAGCGTCCTACGAGCAGTACTTC.

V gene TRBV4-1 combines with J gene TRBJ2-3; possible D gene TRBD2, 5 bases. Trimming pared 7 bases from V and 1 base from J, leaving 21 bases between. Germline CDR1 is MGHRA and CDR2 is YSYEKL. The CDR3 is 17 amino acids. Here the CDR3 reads CASKSLSYSGRTDTQYF. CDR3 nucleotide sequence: TGCGCCAGCAAATCCCTATCCTACAGCGGCCGCACAGATACGCAGTATTTT.

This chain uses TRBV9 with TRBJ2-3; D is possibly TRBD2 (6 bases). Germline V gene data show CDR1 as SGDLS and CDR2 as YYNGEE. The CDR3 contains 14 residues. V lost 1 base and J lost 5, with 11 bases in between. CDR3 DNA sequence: TGTGCCAGCAGCGTACTGCAGGGAGGAGATACGCAGTATTTT. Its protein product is CASSVLQGGDTQYF.

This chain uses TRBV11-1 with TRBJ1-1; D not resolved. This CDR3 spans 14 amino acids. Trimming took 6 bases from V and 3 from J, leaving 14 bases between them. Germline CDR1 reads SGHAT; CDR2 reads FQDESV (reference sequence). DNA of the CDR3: TGTGCCAGCAGATACCGACCCCGGGACACTGAAGCTTTCTTT. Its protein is CASRYRPRDTEAFF.

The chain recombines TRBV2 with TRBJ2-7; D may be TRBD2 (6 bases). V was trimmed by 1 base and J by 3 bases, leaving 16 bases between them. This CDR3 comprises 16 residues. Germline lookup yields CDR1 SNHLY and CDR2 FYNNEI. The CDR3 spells CASSEGDRGWSYEQYF. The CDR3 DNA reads TGTGCCAGCAGTGAAGGCGATCGGGGGTGGAGCTACGAGCAGTACTTC.

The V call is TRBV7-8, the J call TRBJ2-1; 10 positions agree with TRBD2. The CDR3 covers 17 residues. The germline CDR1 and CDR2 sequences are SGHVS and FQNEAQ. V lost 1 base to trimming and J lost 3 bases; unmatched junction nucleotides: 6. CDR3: CASSLGLLAGIYNEQFF. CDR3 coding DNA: TGTGCCAGCAGCTTAGGGCTACTAGCGGGAATCTACAATGAGCAGTTCTTC.

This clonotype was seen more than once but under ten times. In DNA, the CDR3 is TGTGCCTGGAGGACCCGGGACAGGACTTACGAGCAGTACTTC. Its protein is CAWRTRDRTYEQYF. The rearrangement links TRBV30 to TRBJ2-7; the match to TRBD1 covers 8 bases. The CDR3 contains 14 residues. Germline V lookup: CDR1 GTSNPN, CDR2 SVGIG (reference sequence). After removal of 3 bases from V and 4 bases from J, the junction contained 8 bases not matched to a gene. The entire variable domain, with the rest obtained from reference TRBV30 and TRBJ2-7, is as follows: SQTIHQWPATLVQPVGSPLSLECTVEGTSNPNLYWYRQAAGRGLQLLFYSVGIGQISSEVPQNLSASRPQDRQFILSSKKLLLSDSGFYLCAWRTRDRTYEQYFGPGTRLTVT.

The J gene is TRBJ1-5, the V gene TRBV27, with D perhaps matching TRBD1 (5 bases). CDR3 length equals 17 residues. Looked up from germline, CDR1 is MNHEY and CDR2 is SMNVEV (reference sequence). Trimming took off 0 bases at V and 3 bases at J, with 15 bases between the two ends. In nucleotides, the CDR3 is TGTGCCAGCAGTTTATCAATTCCGACAGCCCCCAATCAGCCCCAGCATTTT. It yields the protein CASSLSIPTAPNQPQHF.

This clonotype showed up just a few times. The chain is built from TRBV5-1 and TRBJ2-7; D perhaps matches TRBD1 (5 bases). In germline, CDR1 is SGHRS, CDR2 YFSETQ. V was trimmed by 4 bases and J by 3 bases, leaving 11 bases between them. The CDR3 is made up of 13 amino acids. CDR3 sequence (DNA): TGCGCCAGCAGCCCTGACAGTTTCTACGAGCAGTACTTC. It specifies CASSPDSFYEQYF.

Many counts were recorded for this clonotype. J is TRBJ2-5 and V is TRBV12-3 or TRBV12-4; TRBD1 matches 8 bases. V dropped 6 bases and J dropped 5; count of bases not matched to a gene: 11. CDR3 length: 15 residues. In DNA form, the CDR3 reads TGTGCCAGCAGATACACAGGGGGGCGAGGGGAGACCCAGTACTTC. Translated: CASRYTGGRGETQYF.

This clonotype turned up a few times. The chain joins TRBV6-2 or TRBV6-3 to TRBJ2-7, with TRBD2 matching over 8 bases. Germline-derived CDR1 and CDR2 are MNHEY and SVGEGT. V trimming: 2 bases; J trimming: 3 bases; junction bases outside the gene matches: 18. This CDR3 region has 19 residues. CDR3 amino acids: CASSYLGWRGRLSFYEQYF. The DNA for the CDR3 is TGTGCCAGCAGTTACCTAGGTTGGCGCGGGAGGCTGTCCTTCTACGAGCAGTACTTC.

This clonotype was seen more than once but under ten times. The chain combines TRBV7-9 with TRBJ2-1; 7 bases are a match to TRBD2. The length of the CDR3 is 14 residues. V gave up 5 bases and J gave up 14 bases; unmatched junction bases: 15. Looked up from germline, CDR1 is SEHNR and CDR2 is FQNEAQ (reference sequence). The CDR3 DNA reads TGTGCCAGCAGCCTCGGGGCTAGCGGAAAGCGGGAGTTCTTC. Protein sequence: CASSLGASGKREFF.

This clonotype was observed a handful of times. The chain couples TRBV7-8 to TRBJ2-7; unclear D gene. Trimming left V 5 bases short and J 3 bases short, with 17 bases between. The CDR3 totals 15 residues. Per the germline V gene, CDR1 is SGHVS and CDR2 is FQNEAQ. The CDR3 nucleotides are TGTGCCAGCAGCCTTCGTCAGCATGCCTTCTACGAGCAGTACTTC. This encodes CASSLRQHAFYEQYF.

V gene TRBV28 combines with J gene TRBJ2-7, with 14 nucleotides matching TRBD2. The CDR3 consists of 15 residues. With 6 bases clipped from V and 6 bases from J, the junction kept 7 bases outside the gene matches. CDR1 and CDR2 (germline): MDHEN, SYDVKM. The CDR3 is CASSRGLAGAGEQYF. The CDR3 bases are TGTGCCAGCAGCCGGGGACTAGCGGGAGCGGGCGAGCAGTACTTC.

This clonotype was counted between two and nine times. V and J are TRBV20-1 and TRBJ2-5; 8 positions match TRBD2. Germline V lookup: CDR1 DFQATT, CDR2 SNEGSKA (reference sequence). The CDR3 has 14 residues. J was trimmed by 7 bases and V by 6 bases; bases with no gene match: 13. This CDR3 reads CSATRTGLDLTQYF. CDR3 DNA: TGCAGTGCCACTAGAACGGGACTAGATCTGACCCAGTACTTC.

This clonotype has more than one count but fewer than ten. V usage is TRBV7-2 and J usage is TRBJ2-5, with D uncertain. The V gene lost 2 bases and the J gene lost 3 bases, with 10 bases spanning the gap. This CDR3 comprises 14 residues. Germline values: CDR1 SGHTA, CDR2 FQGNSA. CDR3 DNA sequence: TGTGCCAGCAGCTTATTGTACACAGAAGAGACCCAGTACTTC. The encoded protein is CASSLLYTEETQYF.